This entry concerns a single T cell receptor beta chain. The data are from a study of blood T cell repertoires in COVID-19. About the study: The origin of the acute and convalescent COVID-19 samples was the United States, Italy and Spain. PBMCs, B-cell-depleted T cells, or T cells provided the cDNA or gDNA that made up the material.

Per the study methods: It was from reference gene primer amplification that nucleated cell counts were estimated. Sequencing used immunoSEQ multiplex PCR; TCRdb keeps in-frame clones, though not all of them. The DNA gave D and trimming, while V, J and clone size come from that table. The sample consists of roughly 71,000 clones, roughly 80% of them appearing once. Sequenced material: peripheral blood. This sequence was found in a woman older than 75 with acute or convalescent COVID-19.

The CDR3 DNA follows: TGTGCCAGCAGCGTCAGGGACTCGGAGCAGTACTTC. The encoded protein is CASSVRDSEQYF. V is TRBV9 and J is TRBJ2-7, with D possibly TRBD2 on 6 matching bases. The CDR3 is 12 residues long. Trimming took off 2 bases at V and 7 bases at J, with 10 bases between the two ends. Germline values: CDR1 SGDLS, CDR2 YYNGEE.